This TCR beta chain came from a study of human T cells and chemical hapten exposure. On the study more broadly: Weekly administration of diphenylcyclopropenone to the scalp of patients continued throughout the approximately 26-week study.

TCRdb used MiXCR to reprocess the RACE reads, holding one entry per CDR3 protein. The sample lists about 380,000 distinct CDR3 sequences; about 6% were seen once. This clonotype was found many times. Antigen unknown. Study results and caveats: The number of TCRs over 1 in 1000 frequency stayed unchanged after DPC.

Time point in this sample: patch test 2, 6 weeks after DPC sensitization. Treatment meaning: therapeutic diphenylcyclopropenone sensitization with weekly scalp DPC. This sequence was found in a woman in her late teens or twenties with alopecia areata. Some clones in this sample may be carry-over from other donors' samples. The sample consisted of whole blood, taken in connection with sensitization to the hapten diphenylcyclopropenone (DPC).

The CDR3 region has the DNA TGTGCCAGCAGCTTGAGGGGGGGGAATGAAAAACTGTTTTTT. Translating gives CASSLRGGNEKLFF. The chain is built from TRBV11-2 and TRBJ1-4, with a tentative D call TRBD1 (6 bases). V lost 3 bases to trimming and J lost 5 bases, with 10 bases between them. The CDR3 length is 14 residues. In germline, CDR1 is SGHAT, CDR2 FQNNGV.